This T cell receptor (beta chain) emerged from a study of blood T cell repertoires in COVID-19. The protocol was immunoSEQ multiplex PCR, while the TCRdb copy is restricted to in-frame clones and leaves out a portion. The table has 40,000 to 50,000 clones, around four fifths seen once. The V end was cut by 3 bases, the J end by 4 bases, with 8 bases between. The CDR3 has 13 amino acids. Germline V gene lookup returns CDR1 MRHNA and CDR2 SNTAGT. This TCR was recovered from a woman aged 80 or older with acute or convalescent COVID-19. The V gene is TRBV6-4, the J gene TRBJ2-3; a weak D match, TRBD1 (6 bases). Specimen: peripheral blood. The CDR3 region is CASSEQGADTQYF. In DNA form, the CDR3 reads TGTGCCAGCAGTGAACAGGGAGCAGATACGCAGTATTTT.